This T cell receptor beta chain appears in the sequencing data of a study of T-cell reconstitution after alpha-beta-depleted transplantation in children. Study-level findings and limits: About two months after transplant, alpha-beta T cells reportedly came from several hundred expanded graft clones.

This sample's TCRbeta library carried unique molecular identifier barcodes. TCRdb passed the PCR reads through MiXCR, listing each CDR3 protein once. The sample contains approximately 630,000 distinct CDR3 sequences, around 13% of which appear only once. Germline loops: CDR1 SQVTM, CDR2 ANQGSEA. V lost 6 bases and J 5 bases, leaving 19 bases between the germline ends. The CDR3 length is 14 residues. Points on this clonotype: The target antigen is unknown.

The chain combines TRBV29-1 with TRBJ2-5; D gene uncertain. The sequencing here drew on PBMCs, taken before TCRalphabeta/CD19-depleted stem cell transplant. This clonotype was sampled from a girl aged 2 to 10 with congenital amegakaryocytic thrombocytopenia, due to receive a stem cell transplant. The CDR3 coding sequence is TGCAGCGTACCCACAGACTTCTTAGGGGAGACCCAGTACTTC. Encoded protein: CSVPTDFLGETQYF.